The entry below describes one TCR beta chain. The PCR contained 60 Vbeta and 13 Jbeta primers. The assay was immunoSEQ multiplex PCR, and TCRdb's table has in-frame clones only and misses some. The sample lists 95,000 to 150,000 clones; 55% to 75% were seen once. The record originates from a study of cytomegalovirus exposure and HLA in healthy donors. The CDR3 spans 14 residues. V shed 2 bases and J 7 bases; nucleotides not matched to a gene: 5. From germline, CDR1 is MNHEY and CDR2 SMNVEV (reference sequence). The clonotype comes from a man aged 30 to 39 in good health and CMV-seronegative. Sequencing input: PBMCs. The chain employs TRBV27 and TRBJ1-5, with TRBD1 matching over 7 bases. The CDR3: CASSLRKQGQPQHF. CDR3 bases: TGTGCCAGCAGTTTACGGAAACAGGGGCAGCCCCAGCATTTT.